This T cell receptor (beta chain) derives from a study of shared clonotypes between healthy human individuals. The method was immunoSEQ multiplex PCR; TCRdb's version includes in-frame clones alone and lacks a portion of them. The sample shows roughly 2,000,000 clones, roughly 95% of them seen only once. Naive CD8 populations comprised CD45RO-negative cells positively selected for CCR7, excluding terminally differentiated effector memory CD45RA+ cells. Germline V gives CDR1 MNHEY, CDR2 SMNVEV (reference sequence). J was trimmed by 2 bases and V by 5 bases; bases with no gene match: 9. The CDR3 spans 16 residues.

The clonotype was recovered from a man aged 18-30 years in good health. V is TRBV27 and J is TRBJ2-7; 10 nucleotides match TRBD2. The sequencing sample was made of naive CD8+ T cells sorted from blood. CDR3 loop: CASSAYIAGGPYEQYF. The CDR3 DNA is TGTGCCAGCAGTGCTTACATAGCGGGGGGACCCTACGAGCAGTACTTC.